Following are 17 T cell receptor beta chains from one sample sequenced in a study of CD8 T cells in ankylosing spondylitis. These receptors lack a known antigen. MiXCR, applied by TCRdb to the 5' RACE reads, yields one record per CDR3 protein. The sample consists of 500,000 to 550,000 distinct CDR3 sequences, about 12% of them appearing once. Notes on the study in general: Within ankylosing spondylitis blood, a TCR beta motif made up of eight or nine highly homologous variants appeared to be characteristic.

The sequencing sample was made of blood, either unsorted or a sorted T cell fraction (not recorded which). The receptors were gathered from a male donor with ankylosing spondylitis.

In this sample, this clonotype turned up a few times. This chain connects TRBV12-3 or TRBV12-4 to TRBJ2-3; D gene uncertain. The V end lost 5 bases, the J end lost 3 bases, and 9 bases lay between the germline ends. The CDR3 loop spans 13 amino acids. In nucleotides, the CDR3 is TGTGCCAGCAGTCCGAGTTGGACAGATACGCAGTATTTT. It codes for CASSPSWTDTQYF.

The CDR3 here is CAWSVGSFGGELFF. CDR3 nucleotide sequence: TGTGCCTGGAGTGTCGGGAGTTTTGGCGGGGAGCTGTTTTTT. The chain joins TRBV30 to TRBJ2-2; D is possibly TRBD2 (6 bases). V shed 0 bases and J shed 7 bases, with 12 bases lying between them. Germline values: CDR1 GTSNPN, CDR2 SVGIG (reference sequence). This CDR3 is 14 amino acids long.

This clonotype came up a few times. The DNA for the CDR3 is TGTGCCAGCAGCTTGGTTCACAGGGAATCCTATAGCAATCAGCCCCAGCATTTT. Protein: CASSLVHRESYSNQPQHF. The chain is built from TRBV7-8 and TRBJ1-5; tentative D call: TRBD1 (6 bases). The CDR3 runs to 18 residues. Per germline, CDR1 SGHVS and CDR2 FQNEAQ. V lost 3 bases and J lost 0, with 18 bases in between.

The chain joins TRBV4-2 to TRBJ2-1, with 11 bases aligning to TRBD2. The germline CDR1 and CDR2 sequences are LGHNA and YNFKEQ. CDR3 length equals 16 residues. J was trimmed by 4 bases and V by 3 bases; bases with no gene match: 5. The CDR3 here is CASSQGLADRYNEQFF. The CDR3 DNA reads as TGTGCCAGCAGCCAGGGACTAGCGGACAGATACAATGAGCAGTTCTTC.

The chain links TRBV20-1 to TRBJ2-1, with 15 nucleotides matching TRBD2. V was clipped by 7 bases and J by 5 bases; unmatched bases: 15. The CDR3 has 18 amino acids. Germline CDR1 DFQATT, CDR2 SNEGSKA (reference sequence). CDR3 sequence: CSGESRTSGRAVNNEQFF. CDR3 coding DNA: TGCAGTGGAGAGAGTCGGACTAGCGGGAGGGCCGTGAACAATGAGCAGTTCTTC.

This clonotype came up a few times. The DNA of the CDR3 is TGTGCCAGCAGCTTAGAGGGTTTAACTTACAATGAGCAGTTCTTC. Translated, it gives CASSLEGLTYNEQFF. The chain uses TRBV7-2 and TRBJ2-1; no firm D call. Looked up from germline, CDR1 is SGHTA and CDR2 is FQGNSA. The length of the CDR3 is 15 residues. V was trimmed by 1 base and J by 4 bases, leaving 11 bases between them.

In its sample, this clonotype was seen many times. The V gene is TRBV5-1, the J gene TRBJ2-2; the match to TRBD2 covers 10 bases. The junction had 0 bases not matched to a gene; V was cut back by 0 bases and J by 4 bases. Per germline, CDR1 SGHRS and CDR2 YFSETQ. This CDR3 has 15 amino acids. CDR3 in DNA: TGCGCCAGCAGCTTGGCTAGCGGGAGCACCGGGGAGCTGTTTTTT. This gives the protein CASSLASGSTGELFF.

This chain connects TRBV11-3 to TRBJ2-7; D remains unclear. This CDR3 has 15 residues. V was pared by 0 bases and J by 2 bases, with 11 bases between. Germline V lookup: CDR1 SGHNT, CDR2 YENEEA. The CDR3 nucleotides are TGTGCCAGCAGCTTAGATCCCTCTTCGGCCTACGAGCAGTACGTC. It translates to CASSLDPSSAYEQYV.

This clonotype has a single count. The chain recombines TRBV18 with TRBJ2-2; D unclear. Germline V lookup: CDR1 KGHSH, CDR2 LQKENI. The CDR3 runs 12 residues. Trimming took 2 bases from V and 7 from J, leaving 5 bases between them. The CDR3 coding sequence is TGTGCCAGCTCACCAGACCGCGGGGAGCTGTTTTTT. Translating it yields CASSPDRGELFF. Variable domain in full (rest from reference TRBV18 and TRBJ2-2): NAGVMQNPRHLVRRRGQEARLRCSPMKGHSHVYWYRQLPEEGLKFMVYLQKENIIDESGMPKERFSAEFPKEGPSILRIQQVVRGDSAAYFCASSPDRGELFFGEGSRLTVL.

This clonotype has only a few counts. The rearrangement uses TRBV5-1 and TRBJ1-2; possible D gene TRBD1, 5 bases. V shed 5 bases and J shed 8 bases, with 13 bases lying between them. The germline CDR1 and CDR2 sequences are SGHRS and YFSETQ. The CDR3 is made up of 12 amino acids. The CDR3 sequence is CASRERGGGYTF. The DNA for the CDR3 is TGCGCCAGCAGGGAAAGGGGAGGCGGCTACACCTTC.

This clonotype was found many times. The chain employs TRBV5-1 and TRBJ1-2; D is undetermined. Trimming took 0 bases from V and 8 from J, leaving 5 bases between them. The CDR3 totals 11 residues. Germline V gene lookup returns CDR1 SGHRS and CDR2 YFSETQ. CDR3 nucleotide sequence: TGCGCCAGCAGCTTGGGAGGAGGCTACACCTTC. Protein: CASSLGGGYTF.

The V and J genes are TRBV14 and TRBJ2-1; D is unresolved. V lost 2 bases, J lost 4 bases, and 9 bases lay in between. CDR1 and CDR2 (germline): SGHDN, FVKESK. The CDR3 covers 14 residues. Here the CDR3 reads CASSQLDGYNEQFF. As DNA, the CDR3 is TGTGCCAGCAGCCAACTGGATGGTTACAATGAGCAGTTCTTC.

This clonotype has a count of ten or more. Here the CDR3 reads CASSVPGPGTEAFF. Here the CDR3 DNA reads TGTGCCAGCAGTGTTCCGGGCCCTGGGACTGAAGCTTTCTTT. V usage is TRBV12-3 or TRBV12-4 and J usage is TRBJ1-1; D not certain. V was cut by 5 bases and J by 5 bases, with 15 bases left in between. The CDR3 extends over 14 amino acids.

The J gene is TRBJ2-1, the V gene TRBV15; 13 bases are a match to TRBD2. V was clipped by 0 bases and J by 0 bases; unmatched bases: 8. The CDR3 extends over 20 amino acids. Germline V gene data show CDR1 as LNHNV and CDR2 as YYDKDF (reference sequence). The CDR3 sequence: CATSRDSRGLAGSSYNEQFF. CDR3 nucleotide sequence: TGTGCCACCAGCAGAGATAGTAGGGGACTAGCGGGGAGCTCCTACAATGAGCAGTTCTTC.

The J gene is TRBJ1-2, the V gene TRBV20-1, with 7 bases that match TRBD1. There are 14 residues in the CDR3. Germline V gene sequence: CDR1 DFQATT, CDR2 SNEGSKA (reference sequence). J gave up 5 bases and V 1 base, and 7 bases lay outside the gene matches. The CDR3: CSARAGTVGYGYTF. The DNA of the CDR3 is TGCAGTGCTAGAGCAGGGACAGTTGGTTATGGCTACACCTTC.

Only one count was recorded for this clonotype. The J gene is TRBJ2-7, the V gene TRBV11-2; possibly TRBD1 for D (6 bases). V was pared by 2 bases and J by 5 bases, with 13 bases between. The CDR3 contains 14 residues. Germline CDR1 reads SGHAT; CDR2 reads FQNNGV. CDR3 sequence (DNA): TGTGCCAGCAGCTTAATTGGGGGCCGGGACGAGCAGTACGTC. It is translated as CASSLIGGRDEQYV.

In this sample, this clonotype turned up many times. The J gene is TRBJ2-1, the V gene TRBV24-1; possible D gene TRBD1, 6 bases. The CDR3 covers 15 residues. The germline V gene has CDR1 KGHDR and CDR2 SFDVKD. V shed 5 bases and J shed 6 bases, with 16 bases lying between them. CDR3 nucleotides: TGTGCCACCAGTGTGGAACAGGGCCTAACCAATGAGCAGTTCTTC. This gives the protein CATSVEQGLTNEQFF.